The rows below give T cell receptor beta chains drawn from one sample of a study of CD8 T cells in ankylosing spondylitis. MiXCR, run by TCRdb on the 5' RACE reads, gives a single entry per CDR3 protein. The sample has 250,000 to 300,000 distinct CDR3 sequences, roughly 20% seen once. The sample was blood, either unsorted or a sorted T cell fraction (not recorded which). The receptors were sampled from a male donor with ankylosing spondylitis or in good health (not recorded which). The CDR3 runs from the conserved cysteine through the conserved F or W. A D gene is named only where the DNA matches it firmly. Size is omitted from some rows. Given values are once, few, many or a class for expanded clones.

V gene	D gene	clone size	J gene	CDR3 protein	CDR3 DNA
TRBV6-1	.	few	TRBJ2-5	CASTVSPGEKVETQYF	TGTGCCAGCACGGTCTCCCCAGGGGAGAAGGTAGAGACCCAGTACTTC
TRBV12-3/TRBV12-4	TRBD2	few	TRBJ2-1	CASSLWVSAGDRDEQFF	TGTGCCAGCAGTTTATGGGTCTCAGCGGGGGATAGGGATGAGCAGTTCTTC
TRBV28	.	.	TRBJ2-3	CASSFPRQMFGDTQYF	TGTGCCAGCAGTTTCCCCCGGCAGATGTTCGGAGATACGCAGTATTTT
TRBV20-1	.	few	TRBJ2-1	CSASDWTEVTDEQFF	TGCAGTGCTAGTGACTGGACTGAGGTCACCGATGAGCAGTTCTTC
TRBV18	.	.	TRBJ2-3	CASSPGRGTDTQYF	TGTGCCAGCTCACCGGGCAGGGGCACAGATACGCAGTATTTT
TRBV28	TRBD1	.	TRBJ2-4	CASTPGGLAKNIQYF	TGTGCCAGTACCCCAGGGGGTCTCGCCAAAAACATTCAGTACTTC
TRBV29-1	.	few	TRBJ1-1	CSIELNTEAFF	TGCAGCATCGAACTAAACACTGAAGCTTTCTTT
TRBV7-3	TRBD2	.	TRBJ2-3	CASSSGLAGVHTQYF	TGTGCCAGCAGCTCGGGACTAGCGGGAGTACATACGCAGTATTTT
TRBV12-3/TRBV12-4	.	few	TRBJ2-3	CASSLNFDTDTQYF	TGTGCCAGCAGTTTAAATTTCGACACAGATACGCAGTATTTT
TRBV24-1	.	many	TRBJ1-1	CATRSEGINTEAFF	TGTGCCACCAGGTCGGAGGGCATCAACACTGAAGCTTTCTTT
TRBV11-2	TRBD1	.	TRBJ2-1	CASSVTPGQGHNEQFF	TGTGCCAGCAGCGTAACTCCGGGACAGGGCCACAATGAGCAGTTCTTC
TRBV27	TRBD1	.	TRBJ1-4	CASSTPSDRGKGEKLFF	TGTGCCAGCAGTACCCCCAGCGACAGGGGAAAGGGTGAAAAACTGTTTTTT
TRBV12-3/TRBV12-4	.	many	TRBJ1-2	CASSPGGGNYGYTF	TGTGCCAGCAGCCCAGGCGGGGGTAACTATGGCTACACCTTC
TRBV15	.	few	TRBJ2-5	CATSRDSLFRVQETQYF	TGTGCCACCAGCAGAGATAGTCTGTTTAGAGTCCAAGAGACCCAGTACTTC
TRBV28	.	.	TRBJ1-1	CASSNWGAGDTEAFF	TGTGCTAGCTCTAATTGGGGGGCCGGCGACACTGAAGCTTTCTTT
TRBV4-2	.	.	TRBJ2-5	CASSQDYPWGQETQYF	TGTGCCAGCAGCCAAGATTATCCTTGGGGACAAGAGACCCAGTACTTC
TRBV14	.	.	TRBJ2-5	CASSQLSQETQYF	TGTGCCAGCAGCCAACTCTCCCAAGAGACCCAGTACTTC
TRBV29-1	TRBD1	many	TRBJ1-1	CSVGQGNTEAFF	TGCAGCGTTGGACAGGGTAACACTGAAGCTTTCTTT
TRBV20-1	TRBD1	.	TRBJ1-1	CSCDRATEAFF	TGCAGTTGTGACAGGGCCACTGAAGCTTTCTTT